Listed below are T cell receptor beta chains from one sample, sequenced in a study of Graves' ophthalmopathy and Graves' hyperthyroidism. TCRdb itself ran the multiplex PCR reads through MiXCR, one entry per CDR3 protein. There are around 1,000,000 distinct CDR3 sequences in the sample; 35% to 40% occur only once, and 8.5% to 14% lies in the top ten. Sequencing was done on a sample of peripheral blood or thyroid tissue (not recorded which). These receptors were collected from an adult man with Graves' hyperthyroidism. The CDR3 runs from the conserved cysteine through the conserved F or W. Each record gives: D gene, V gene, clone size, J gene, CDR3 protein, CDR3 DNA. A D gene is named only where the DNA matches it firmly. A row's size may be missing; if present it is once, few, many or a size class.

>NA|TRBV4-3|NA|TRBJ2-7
CASSQEGGDEQYF
TGCGCCAGCAGCCAAGAAGGTGGGGACGAGCAGTACTTC
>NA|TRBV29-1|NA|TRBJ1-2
CSVVRGPDYGYTF
TGCAGCGTTGTAAGGGGACCGGACTATGGCTACACCTTC
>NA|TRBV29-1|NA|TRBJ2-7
CSSRCLRSYEQYF
TGCAGCTCGAGATGCTTAAGGTCCTACGAGCAGTACTTC
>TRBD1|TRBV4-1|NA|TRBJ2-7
CASSQGRQGISYEQYF
TGCGCCAGCAGCCAAGGACGACAGGGGATCTCCTACGAGCAGTACTTC
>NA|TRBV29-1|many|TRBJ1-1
CSVAASREGGTEAFF
TGCAGCGTTGCGGCGTCGAGGGAAGGGGGCACTGAAGCTTTCTTT
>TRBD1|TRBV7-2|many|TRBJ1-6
CASSTRQGSYNSPLHF
TGTGCCAGCAGCACTCGACAGGGTTCCTATAATTCACCCCTCCACTTT
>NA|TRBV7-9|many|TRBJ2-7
CASRQMGVFDEQYF
TGTGCCAGCCGCCAAATGGGGGTATTCGACGAGCAGTACTTC
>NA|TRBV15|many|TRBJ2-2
CATSRDISGELFF
TGTGCCACCAGCAGAGATATTTCCGGGGAGCTGTTTTTT
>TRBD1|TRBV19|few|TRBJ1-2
CASSYNRGLYGYTF
TGTGCCAGCAGTTACAACAGGGGGTTATATGGCTACACCTTC
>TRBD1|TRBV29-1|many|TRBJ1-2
CSVDLRDRGWGGYTF
TGCAGCGTTGATCTGCGGGACAGGGGTTGGGGAGGCTACACCTTC
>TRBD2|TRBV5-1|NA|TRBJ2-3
CASSPGLPTTDTQYF
TGTGCCAGCAGCCCGGGACTACCTACCACAGATACGCAGTATTTT
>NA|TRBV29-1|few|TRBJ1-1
CSAGVWTEAFF
TGCAGCGCGGGGGTTTGGACTGAAGCTTTCTTT
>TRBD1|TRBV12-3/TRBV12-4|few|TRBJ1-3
CASSPQPGTAGNTIYF
TGTGCCAGCAGTCCCCAACCCGGGACAGCTGGAAACACCATATATTTT
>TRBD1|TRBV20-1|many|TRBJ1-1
CSARRQGAFTEAFF
TGCAGTGCTAGACGGCAGGGGGCTTTCACTGAAGCTTTCTTT
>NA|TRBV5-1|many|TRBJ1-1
CASRSGPMNTEAFF
TGCGCCAGCAGATCGGGACCCATGAACACTGAAGCTTTCTTT
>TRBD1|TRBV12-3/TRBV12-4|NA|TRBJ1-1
CASRYPGTGVNTEAFF
TGTGCCAGCAGATACCCCGGGACAGGAGTGAACACTGAAGCTTTCTTT
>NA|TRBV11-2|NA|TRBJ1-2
CASSLSGPNYGYTF
TGTGCCAGCAGCTTGTCAGGCCCTAACTATGGCTACACCTTC
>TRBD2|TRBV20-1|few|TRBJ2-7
CSARDPASGGPTTYEQYF
TGCAGTGCTAGAGATCCTGCTAGCGGGGGACCCACAACCTACGAGCAGTACTTC
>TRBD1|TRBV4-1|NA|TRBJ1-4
CASSIGTVHEKLFF
TGCGCCAGCAGCATAGGGACAGTACATGAAAAACTGTTTTTT
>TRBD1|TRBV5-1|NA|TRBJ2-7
CASSSLPGQYEQYF
TGCGCCAGCAGCTCATTACCGGGACAGTACGAGCAGTACTTC
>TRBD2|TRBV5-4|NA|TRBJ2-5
CASSFWGLAAQETQYF
TGTGCCAGCAGCTTCTGGGGACTAGCGGCCCAAGAGACCCAGTACTTC
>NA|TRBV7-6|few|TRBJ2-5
CASSLGAGQPQYF
TGTGCCAGCAGCTTAGGGGCGGGACAGCCCCAGTACTTC
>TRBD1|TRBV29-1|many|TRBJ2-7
CSVAGQAHREQYF
TGCAGCGTTGCGGGACAGGCCCATCGGGAGCAGTACTTC
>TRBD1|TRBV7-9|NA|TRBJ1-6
CASSDLRRGRSPLHF
TGTGCCAGCAGCGACCTACGCAGGGGGCGATCACCCCTCCACTTT
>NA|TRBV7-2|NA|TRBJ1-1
CASSPWGRVAFF
TGCGCCAGCAGCCCATGGGGAAGGGTAGCTTTCTTT
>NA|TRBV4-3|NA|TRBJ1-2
CASSQDGRANYGYTF
TGCGCCAGCAGCCAGGACGGCCGTGCTAACTATGGCTACACCTTC
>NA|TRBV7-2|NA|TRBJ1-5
CASSLEDVGVQPQHF
TGTGCCAGCAGCTTAGAGGATGTGGGGGTTCAGCCCCAGCATTTT
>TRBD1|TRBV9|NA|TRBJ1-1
CASSLKTGGMTEAFF
TGTGCCAGCAGCTTAAAGACAGGGGGCATGACTGAAGCTTTCTTT
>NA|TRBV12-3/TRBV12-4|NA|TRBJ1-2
CASSEMGSNYGYTF
TGTGCCAGCAGTGAAATGGGGTCTAACTATGGCTACACCTTC
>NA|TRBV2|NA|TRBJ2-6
CASSALGANVLTF
TGTGCCAGCAGTGCGTTAGGGGCCAACGTCCTGACTTTC
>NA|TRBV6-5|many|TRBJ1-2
CASTGGSNYGYTF
TGTGCCAGCACGGGGGGCTCCAACTATGGCTACACCTTC
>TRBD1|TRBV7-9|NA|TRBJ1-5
CASSTPPGTGGLGQPQHF
TGTGCCAGCAGCACGCCCCCCGGGACAGGGGGCCTTGGTCAGCCCCAGCATTTT
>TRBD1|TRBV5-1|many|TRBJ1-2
CASSLDRVLNGYTF
TGCGCCAGCAGCTTAGACAGGGTTCTTAATGGCTACACCTTC
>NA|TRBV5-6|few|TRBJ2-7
CASSHPGGVYEQYF
TGCGCCAGCAGCCACCCAGGAGGGGTCTACGAGCAGTACTTC
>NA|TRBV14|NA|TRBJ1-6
CASSRDRRKPHSPLHF
TGTGCCAGCAGCCGAGATCGGAGGAAGCCACATTCACCCCTCCACTTT
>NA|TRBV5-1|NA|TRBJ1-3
CASSAGTDSGNTIYF
TGTGCCAGCAGCGCCGGGACGGACTCTGGAAACACCATATATTTT
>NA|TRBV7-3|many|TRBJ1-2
CASSPNPPSGYTF
TGTGCCAGCAGCCCAAACCCACCATCTGGCTACACCTTC
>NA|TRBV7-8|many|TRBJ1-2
CASINKDRNYGYTF
TGTGCCAGCATCAATAAGGACAGAAACTATGGCTACACCTTC
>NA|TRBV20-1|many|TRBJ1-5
CSARVLSRDQPQHF
TGCAGTGCTAGAGTTCTGTCCAGGGATCAGCCCCAGCATTTT
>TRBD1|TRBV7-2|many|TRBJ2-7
CASSLPGQATYEQYF
TGTGCCAGCAGCTTACCGGGACAGGCGACCTACGAGCAGTACTTC
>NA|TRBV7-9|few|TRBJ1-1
CASKAGGLWMNTEAFF
TGTGCCAGCAAGGCGGGGGGGTTGTGGATGAACACTGAAGCTTTCTTT
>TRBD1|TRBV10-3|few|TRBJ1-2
CAISGLGQAKQYTF
TGTGCCATCAGTGGGTTGGGACAGGCCAAGCAGTACACCTTC
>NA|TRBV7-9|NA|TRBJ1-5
CASRMDGDNQPQHF
TGTGCCAGCCGGATGGACGGGGACAATCAGCCCCAGCATTTT
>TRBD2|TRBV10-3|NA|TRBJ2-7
CASSSGKSSYEQYF
TGTGCCAGCAGCAGCGGGAAGAGCTCCTACGAGCAGTACTTC
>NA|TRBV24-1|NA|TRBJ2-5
CATSDARDTQETQYF
TGTGCCACCAGTGACGCCCGGGACACCCAAGAGACCCAGTACTTC
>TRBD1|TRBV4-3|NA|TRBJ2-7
CASSQDVVTGGSYEQYF
TGCGCCAGCAGCCAAGATGTTGTGACAGGGGGATCCTACGAGCAGTACTTC
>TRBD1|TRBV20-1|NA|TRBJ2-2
CSAPDRTGNTGELFF
TGCAGTGCTCCGGACCGGACAGGGAACACCGGGGAGCTGTTTTTT
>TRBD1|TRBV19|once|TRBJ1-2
CASSISRTGYGYTF
TGTGCCAGTAGTATCTCAAGGACAGGTTATGGCTACACCTTC
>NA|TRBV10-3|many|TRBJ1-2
CAISDYGDDYGYTF
TGTGCCATCAGTGATTACGGGGACGACTATGGCTACACCTTC